The 29 T cell receptor beta chains reported below all come from one sample, sequenced in a study of regulatory T cells in long-lasting Graves disease (dated by TCRdb to about 2021). The sample's time point label, in plain terms: newly diagnosed GD, antithyroid drugs for less than 3 months. For both TCR sequencing and RNA sequencing, RNA was extracted from PBMCs using TRIzol. The library was built by means of multiplex PCR. The run used an Illumina HiSeq 4000. CDR3 regions were amplified by Arm-PCR with iRepertoire HTBI primers to construct TCR beta libraries. Using fastp trimming at Q25 and MiXCR clonotype assembly, TCRdb reanalyzed the public sequencing data and kept in-frame beta chains. All rows with the same CDR3 protein become a single entry with the most common DNA and genes. The sample table records about 540,000 distinct CDR3 sequences; about 13% of these occur just once. The ten largest clones add up to over 7.5% of the sample.

The same data also went into a second study, on T cells in Graves' hyperthyroidism and ophthalmopathy.

The sequencing here drew on peripheral blood mononuclear cells (PBMCs), taken at new diagnosis, from a patient treated with antithyroid drugs. The receptors shown here come from a man younger than 45 with Graves disease. Donor details come from another sample of the same person, matched by shared clones.

This clonotype was counted only a few times. This may come from a read error, since a much larger clone is one base off. Here the CDR3 omits its conserved ending phenylalanine or tryptophan, so a read error is the likely source. V gene TRBV2 combines with J gene TRBJ2-7; no clear D. The CDR3 is 15 amino acids. CDR1 is SNHLY, CDR2 FYNNEI, per germline. The V gene lost 7 bases and the J gene lost 0 bases, with 16 bases spanning the gap. CDR3 amino acids: CASKPIPRSSYEQYS. The CDR3 DNA follows: TGTGCCAGCAAACCTATACCACGCAGCTCCTACGAGCAGTACTCC.

At least ten counts were recorded for this clonotype. The chain combines TRBV27 with TRBJ2-3; 10 nucleotides align to TRBD2. The CDR3 totals 15 residues. The trim removed 5 bases at V and 4 bases at J, leaving 6 bases unmatched. Germline loops: CDR1 MNHEY, CDR2 SMNVEV (reference sequence). The chain's CDR3 is CASSPLAGVADTQYF. Here the CDR3 DNA reads TGTGCCAGCAGTCCCCTAGCGGGAGTCGCAGATACGCAGTATTTT.

V and J are TRBV18 and TRBJ2-2, with 8 bases aligning to TRBD1. Germline V gene data show CDR1 as KGHSH and CDR2 as LQKENI. J lost 5 bases, V lost 3 bases, and 8 bases had no gene match. This CDR3 contains 16 residues. CDR3 DNA sequence: TGTGCCAGCTCACCGACAGGGGACTTTAGGACCGGGGAGCTGTTTTTT. Protein sequence: CASSPTGDFRTGELFF.

This clonotype appeared a few times. The CDR3 DNA is TGCAGTGCGCCTGGGACTAAAGCAGCCAAAAACATTCAGTACTTC. Its translation: CSAPGTKAAKNIQYF. The V and J genes are TRBV20-1 and TRBJ2-4; 7 nucleotides line up with TRBD2. Germline-derived CDR1 and CDR2 are DFQATT and SNEGSKA (reference sequence). CDR3 size: 15 residues. V gave up 6 bases and J gave up 0 bases; unmatched junction bases: 8.

The sample holds a few counts of this clonotype. The chain uses TRBV6-9 and TRBJ1-1; no reliable D call. The germline gives CDR1 MNHGY, CDR2 SVAAGI. The CDR3 sequence is 13 residues long. V lost 3 bases to trimming and J lost 9 bases, with 14 bases between them. CDR3 loop: CASSYGPGTKAFF. CDR3 DNA: TGTGCCAGCAGTTACGGGCCGGGAACTAAAGCTTTCTTT.

This clonotype turned up a few times. The chain recombines TRBV12-3 or TRBV12-4 with TRBJ2-2; D gene ambiguous. V lost 6 bases, J lost 6 bases, and 14 bases lay in between. The CDR3 loop spans 14 amino acids. In DNA, the CDR3 is TGTGCCAGCAGCACGAGGACCTCACCCGGGGAGCTGTTTTTT. Its protein is CASSTRTSPGELFF.

The rearrangement joins TRBV20-1 to TRBJ2-1; 8 bases map to TRBD2. Germline CDR1 and CDR2: DFQATT and SNEGSKA (reference sequence). This CDR3 contains 14 residues. The trim removed 6 bases at V and 8 bases at J, leaving 12 bases unmatched. The CDR3 nucleotides read TGCAGTGCCCCCCCCCTCGGGAGGGGGGATGAGCAGTTCTTC. It yields the protein CSAPPLGRGDEQFF.

This rearrangement joins TRBV6-1 to TRBJ2-2; no reliable D call. V lost 4 bases, J lost 3 bases, and 6 bases lay in between. CDR3 size: 13 residues. CDR1 is MNHNS and CDR2 is SASEGT in the germline V gene. CDR3 nucleotide sequence: TGTGCCAGCAGTGCGAAGGACACCGGGGAGCTGTTTTTT. Translated: CASSAKDTGELFF.

This clonotype occurred many times. V is TRBV12-3 or TRBV12-4 and J is TRBJ2-7; TRBD2 matches 8 bases. This CDR3 comprises 15 residues. Trimming removed 6 bases from V and 5 bases from J; junction bases left unmatched: 12. CDR3 sequence (DNA): TGTGCCAGCAGGCACCCCGGGACTAGATTGCACGAGCAGTACTTC. Its translation: CASRHPGTRLHEQYF.

This clonotype was counted a single time. Written as DNA, the CDR3 is TGTGCCAGTAGCCACCGAGCGCCGTACGAGCAGTACTTC. Amino acids: CASSHRAPYEQYF. The V gene is TRBV19, the J gene TRBJ2-7, with D unclear. V lost 6 bases and J 4 bases, leaving 13 bases between the germline ends. Per the germline V gene, CDR1 is LNHDA and CDR2 is SQIVND (reference sequence). The CDR3 is 13 residues long.

This clonotype was picked up a small number of times. The chain recombines TRBV7-6 with TRBJ2-1; TRBD2 matches 8 bases. V dropped 0 bases and J dropped 10; count of bases not matched to a gene: 8. Per the germline V gene, CDR1 is SGHVS and CDR2 is FNYEAQ. The CDR3 is made up of 15 amino acids. The DNA of the CDR3 is TGTGCCAGCAGCTTAGCTGTTAGCGGGATAGGGGAGCAGTTCTTC. Its translation: CASSLAVSGIGEQFF.

This clonotype has ten or more counts. This chain uses TRBV29-1 with TRBJ2-3; the match to TRBD2 covers 7 bases. CDR3 size: 13 residues. V shed 5 bases, J shed 1 base, and the junction held 3 bases outside the gene matches. The V gene's germline CDR1 is SQVTM and CDR2 ANQGSEA. The CDR3 region has the DNA TGCAGCGTTTGCCGGGAGGGCACAGATACGCAGTATTTT. Translation gives CSVCREGTDTQYF.

A remark on this clonotype: A much larger clone differs by one base, so this may be a read error. V and J are TRBV6-1 and TRBJ2-4, with D possibly called TRBD1 or TRBD2 (6 bases each). From germline, CDR1 is MNHNS and CDR2 SASEGT. CDR3 length: 14 amino acids. Trimming shortened V by 8 bases and J by 13 bases, and 24 bases separated the two germline ends. CDR3 protein: CASRGLTGPNEQYF. The CDR3 nucleotides are TGTGCCAGCCGGGGGCTGACGGGTCCGAATGAGCAGTACTTC.

This clonotype was observed many times. This chain joins TRBV7-9 and TRBJ2-5; D tentatively reads TRBD1 or TRBD2 (6 bases each). Germline V gene lookup returns CDR1 SEHNR and CDR2 FQNEAQ (reference sequence). Trimming shortened V by 1 base and J by 5 bases, and 17 bases separated the two germline ends. CDR3 size: 16 residues. The CDR3 here is CASSLGRQGGSETQYF. In DNA, the CDR3 is TGTGCCAGCAGCTTAGGCCGACAAGGGGGGTCGGAGACCCAGTACTTC. The full variable domain, rest sourced from reference TRBV7-9 and TRBJ2-5, is DTGVSQNPRHKITKRGQNVTFRCDPISEHNRLYWYRQTLGQGPEFLTYFQNEAQLEKSRLLSDRFSAERPKGSFSTLEIQRTEQGDSAMYLCASSLGRQGGSETQYFGPGTRLLVL.

The table lists this clonotype with many counts. The chain employs TRBV6-9 and TRBJ2-1; 7 positions match TRBD1. CDR1 and CDR2 (germline): MNHGY, SVAAGI. The CDR3 sequence is 16 residues long. V gave up 3 bases and J gave up 10 bases; unmatched junction bases: 15. As DNA, the CDR3 is TGTGCCAGCAGTTACTTCCGGGACAGAGAAGACCAAGAGCAGTTCTTC. Its translation is CASSYFRDREDQEQFF.

This clonotype was seen repeatedly, ten times or more. The V gene is TRBV6-2 or TRBV6-3, the J gene TRBJ2-7; TRBD1 is a possible D gene (5 bases). This CDR3 has 15 amino acids. CDR1 and CDR2 (germline): MNHEY, SVGEGT. V was shortened by 5 bases and J by 6 bases, with 20 bases between the two germline ends. In DNA form, the CDR3 reads TGTGCCAGCAGTGAACAGGCCAGGGCCCCTTCCGAGCAGTACTTC. Translation gives CASSEQARAPSEQYF.

Ten or more counts support this clonotype. The J gene is TRBJ2-7, the V gene TRBV12-3 or TRBV12-4; TRBD2 matches at 10 bases. Germline trimming cut 8 bases from V and 9 bases from J; bases unmatched to any gene: 16. This CDR3 has 15 residues. The CDR3 DNA is TGTGCCAGCCTCGATAGCGGGAGGCGAATTGAGGGGCAGTACTTC. This translates into CASLDSGRRIEGQYF.

This clonotype has a count of ten or more. The V call is TRBV29-1, the J call TRBJ2-5, with D possibly being TRBD1 (6 bases). This CDR3 contains 14 residues. Trimming took off 2 bases at V and 1 base at J, with 11 bases between the two ends. Germline lookup yields CDR1 SQVTM and CDR2 ANQGSEA. The CDR3 spells CSVELDRVQETQYF. CDR3 sequence (DNA): TGCAGCGTTGAACTGGACAGAGTCCAAGAGACCCAGTACTTC.

This clonotype was observed at least ten times. The chain combines TRBV2 with TRBJ2-7; weak D call: TRBD1 (7 bases). The CDR3 extends over 14 amino acids. Germline-derived CDR1 and CDR2 are SNHLY and FYNNEI. V lost 6 bases and J lost 2, with 14 bases in between. This chain's CDR3 is CASSAGQSTYEQYF. In DNA, the CDR3 is TGTGCCAGCAGCGCGGGACAGAGCACCTACGAGCAGTACTTC.

This clonotype appeared many times. This chain links TRBV7-9 with TRBJ2-2, with a tentative D call TRBD2 (6 bases). This CDR3 comprises 15 residues. Trimming left V 8 bases short and J 0 bases short, with 13 bases between. Per germline, CDR1 SEHNR and CDR2 FQNEAQ (reference sequence). This chain's CDR3 is CASAQAGSNTGELFF. The CDR3 nucleotides are TGTGCCAGCGCACAGGCGGGATCGAACACCGGGGAGCTGTTTTTT.

The genes are TRBV29-1 and TRBJ2-3; the match to TRBD2 covers 9 bases. The CDR3 consists of 16 residues. V was clipped by 4 bases and J by 0 bases; unmatched bases: 8. The germline CDR1 and CDR2 sequences are SQVTM and ANQGSEA. The CDR3 protein is CSVVRGSGRSTDTQYF. The CDR3, as DNA: TGCAGCGTTGTAAGGGGTAGCGGGAGAAGCACAGATACGCAGTATTTT.

This clonotype has ten or more counts. The chain recombines TRBV12-3 or TRBV12-4 with TRBJ2-5; 8 nucleotides match TRBD2. The CDR3 has 14 amino acids. The J segment lost 5 bases and the V segment lost 3 bases, leaving 5 bases of the junction unmatched. CDR3 region: CASSFIGRAETQYF. CDR3 DNA sequence: TGTGCCAGCAGTTTCATCGGGAGGGCGGAGACCCAGTACTTC.

The chain couples TRBV3-1 to TRBJ1-2; weak D call: TRBD1 (5 bases). Looked up from germline, CDR1 is LGHDT and CDR2 is YNNKEL (reference sequence). V lost 2 bases, J lost 6 bases, and 10 bases lay in between. The CDR3 extends over 13 amino acids. CDR3 protein: CASSQTPRDGYTF. CDR3 DNA sequence: TGTGCCAGCAGCCAAACCCCCAGGGATGGCTACACCTTC.

This clonotype was observed many times. The V gene is TRBV28, the J gene TRBJ2-7; D possibly matches TRBD1 or TRBD2 (5 bases each). CDR1 and CDR2 (germline): MDHEN, SYDVKM. The CDR3 contains 15 residues. The ends were cut back, 1 base at V and 2 bases at J, with 12 bases in the middle. CDR3 in DNA: TGTGCCAGCAGTTTATTCCCAGGGACGACCTACGAGCAGTACTTC. Residues: CASSLFPGTTYEQYF.

This clonotype was counted a few times. V usage is TRBV7-3 and J usage is TRBJ2-7, with a weak D call TRBD1 (5 bases). This CDR3 is 15 amino acids long. The V and J ends lost 1 base and 0 bases respectively, with 10 bases between them. Per the germline V gene, CDR1 is SGHTA and CDR2 is FQGTGA. The CDR3, as DNA: TGTGCCAGCAGCTTAATTGGGCAGGGCTCCTACGAGCAGTACTTC. It translates to CASSLIGQGSYEQYF.

This clonotype was counted ten times or more. The V call is TRBV12-3 or TRBV12-4, the J call TRBJ2-7, with 10 positions matching TRBD2. The CDR3 length is 14 residues. With 5 bases clipped from V and 3 bases from J, the junction kept 4 bases outside the gene matches. CDR3 nucleotide sequence: TGTGCCAGCAGTAACCGGACTAGCGGCTACGAGCAGTACTTC. This codes for CASSNRTSGYEQYF.

This clonotype was counted at least ten times. The gene calls are TRBV29-1 and TRBJ2-2; 10 bases are shared with TRBD2. Germline trimming cut 6 bases from V and 8 bases from J; bases unmatched to any gene: 9. The CDR3 is 14 residues long. Germline values: CDR1 SQVTM, CDR2 ANQGSEA. CDR3: CSVAAGGPHGELFF. The CDR3 bases are TGCAGCGTAGCAGCGGGAGGGCCGCATGGGGAGCTGTTTTTT.

This clonotype was seen ten or more times. The chain couples TRBV9 to TRBJ2-2; TRBD2 might be the D (6 bases). With 6 bases removed from V and 4 bases from J, the gap between germline ends came to 19 bases. In germline, CDR1 is SGDLS, CDR2 YYNGEE. The CDR3 covers 16 residues. The CDR3 loop reads CASTPHGREGTGELFF. CDR3 bases: TGTGCCAGCACCCCCCACGGGCGGGAAGGCACCGGGGAGCTGTTTTTT.

This clonotype was seen at least ten times. V is TRBV29-1 and J is TRBJ2-7; no definite D call. CDR1 and CDR2 from the germline V gene are SQVTM and ANQGSEA. Trimming cost V 3 bases and J 0 bases, with 9 bases left between them. The CDR3 sequence is 13 residues long. This chain's CDR3 is CSVDSPTSYEQYF. DNA of the CDR3: TGCAGCGTTGACAGTCCTACCTCCTACGAGCAGTACTTC.